The 4 T cell receptor beta chains below were found in one sample sequenced in a study of blood T cell repertoires in COVID-19. The assay was immunoSEQ multiplex PCR, and TCRdb's table has in-frame clones only and misses some. The data hold a few hundred thousand clones, with 75% to 90% observed a single time. The sequenced material came from peripheral blood. The receptor source for this set is a man aged 60 to 75 who had recovered from COVID-19.

The chain uses TRBV4-1 and TRBJ1-5; D uncertain. Germline loops: CDR1 MGHRA, CDR2 YSYEKL. V lost 0 bases and J lost 2, with 8 bases in between. This CDR3 is 15 amino acids long. The CDR3: CASSQEGTGNQPQHF. For the CDR3, the DNA is TGCGCCAGCAGCCAAGAAGGTACAGGCAATCAGCCCCAGCATTTT.

This clone came up a few times. V is TRBV27 and J is TRBJ1-6; possibly TRBD1 for D (6 bases). The CDR3 totals 18 residues. The germline V gene has CDR1 MNHEY and CDR2 SMNVEV (reference sequence). V shed 6 bases and J shed 0 bases, with 18 bases lying between them. CDR3 in DNA: TGTGCCAGCAGCTTACGAGGGACATCGAGCTCCTATAATTCACCCCTCCACTTT. Amino acid sequence: CASSLRGTSSSYNSPLHF.

The gene calls are TRBV11-2 and TRBJ2-2; weak D call: TRBD2 (6 bases). The CDR3 is made up of 16 amino acids. Germline CDR1 reads SGHAT; CDR2 reads FQNNGV. V lost 6 bases and J lost 4, with 18 bases in between. The CDR3 spells CASSQVGTRGTGELFF. The DNA of the CDR3 is TGTGCCAGCAGTCAGGTCGGGACTCGGGGCACCGGGGAGCTGTTTTTT.

This clone was counted once. The DNA of the CDR3 is TGTGCCAGCAGCCCCCCAGGGTTGGTGGAAAAACTGTTTTTT. Translating gives CASSPPGLVEKLFF. V and J are TRBV7-8 and TRBJ1-4; D is possibly TRBD1 (5 bases). Germline V gene sequence: CDR1 SGHVS, CDR2 FQNEAQ. The CDR3 extends over 14 amino acids. Deletions cut 5 bases from V and 8 bases from J, with 15 bases between.